One sample yielded the 7 T cell receptor beta chains listed below, sequenced in a study of blood T cell repertoires in COVID-19. The data were produced by immunoSEQ multiplex PCR, yet TCRdb's version contains in-frame clones alone and is incomplete. The sample yields approximately 94,000 clones, 70% to 90% seen once. Sequenced sample: peripheral blood. All receptors derive from a human donor in a cohort sampled during active COVID-19.

The gene calls are TRBV4-3 and TRBJ1-4; D uncertain. CDR3 length equals 16 residues. Germline V lookup: CDR1 LGHNA, CDR2 YSLEER. V was clipped by 0 bases and J by 0 bases, with 8 bases between them. In nucleotides, the CDR3 is TGCGCCAGCAGCCAAGAAAACGGAGCAACTAATGAAAAACTGTTTTTT. Protein sequence: CASSQENGATNEKLFF.

This chain connects TRBV10-3 to TRBJ1-2; TRBD1 matches at 9 bases. This CDR3 has 17 residues. V gave up 0 bases and J gave up 4 bases; unmatched junction bases: 9. Germline CDR1 is ENHRY and CDR2 is SYGVKD. The CDR3 sequence is CAISESPGQGLSYGYTF. In DNA form, the CDR3 reads TGTGCCATCAGTGAGTCGCCGGGACAGGGCCTGTCCTATGGCTACACCTTC.

The chain carries TRBV7-9 and TRBJ1-3; no reliable D call. Germline CDR1 SEHNR, CDR2 FQNEAQ (reference sequence). V lost 2 bases to trimming and J lost 7 bases, with 12 bases between them. CDR3 length equals 14 residues. The CDR3 loop is CASSLSAVSNTIYF. The CDR3 DNA is TGTGCCAGCAGCTTATCGGCGGTGTCTAACACCATATATTTT. The variable domain in full, with the rest retrieved from reference TRBV7-9 and TRBJ1-3, is DTGVSQNPRHKITKRGQNVTFRCDPISEHNRLYWYRQTLGQGPEFLTYFQNEAQLEKSRLLSDRFSAERPKGSFSTLEIQRTEQGDSAMYLCASSLSAVSNTIYFGEGSWLTVV.

The gene calls are TRBV4-3 and TRBJ2-3; maybe TRBD1 (7 bases). Germline lookup yields CDR1 LGHNA and CDR2 YSLEER. Trimming stripped 4 bases from V and 7 bases from J, with 15 bases between. The length of the CDR3 is 14 residues. The CDR3 spells CASSPGGGGNTQYF. The CDR3 coding sequence is TGCGCCAGCAGCCCAGGAGGGGGCGGTAATACGCAGTATTTT.

CDR3 nucleotide sequence: TGTGCCAGCTCACCAGGGACAGAGTATGGCTACACCTTC. As protein: CASSPGTEYGYTF. The chain recombines TRBV18 with TRBJ1-2; TRBD1 matches 7 bases. After removal of 2 bases from V and 5 bases from J, the junction contained 2 bases not matched to a gene. Germline-derived CDR1 and CDR2 are KGHSH and LQKENI. The CDR3 has 13 amino acids.

A single count supports this clone. This rearrangement joins TRBV16 to TRBJ2-2; tentative D call: TRBD1 (6 bases). The CDR3 has 13 residues. Germline V lookup: CDR1 KGHSY, CDR2 FQNENV. V shed 5 bases and J shed 4 bases, with 8 bases lying between them. CDR3 protein: CASSWTVTGELFF. The CDR3 nucleotides are TGTGCCAGCAGCTGGACAGTCACCGGGGAGCTGTTTTTT. Using reference TRBV16 and TRBJ2-2 for the parts outside the CDR3, the full variable domain is GEEVAQTPKHLVRGEGQKAKLYCAPIKGHSYVFWYQQVLKNEFKFLISFQNENVFDETGMPKERFSAKCLPNSPCSLEIQATKLEDSAVYFCASSWTVTGELFFGEGSRLTVL.

The chain carries TRBV5-4 and TRBJ2-1; TRBD1 agrees at 12 bases. This CDR3 has 17 amino acids. Unmatched junction bases numbered 15, after V lost 0 bases and J lost 14 bases. CDR1 is SGHNT, CDR2 YYREEE, per germline (reference sequence). CDR3 amino acids: CASSLGLPGQGAGGKFF. CDR3 DNA: TGTGCCAGCAGCTTGGGCCTACCGGGACAGGGGGCAGGTGGGAAGTTCTTC.